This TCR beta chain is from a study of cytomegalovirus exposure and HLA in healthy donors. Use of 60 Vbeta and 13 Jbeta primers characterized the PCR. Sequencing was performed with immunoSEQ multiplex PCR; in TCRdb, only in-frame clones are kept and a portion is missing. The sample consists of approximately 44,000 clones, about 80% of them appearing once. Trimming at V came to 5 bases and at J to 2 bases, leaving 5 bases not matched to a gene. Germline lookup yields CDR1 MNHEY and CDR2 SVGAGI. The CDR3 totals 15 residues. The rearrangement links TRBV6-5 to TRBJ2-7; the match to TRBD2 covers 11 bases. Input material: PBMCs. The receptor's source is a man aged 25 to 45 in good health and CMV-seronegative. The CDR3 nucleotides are TGTGCCAGCAGTCCTAGACTAGCGGGGCCCTACGAGCAGTACTTC. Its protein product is CASSPRLAGPYEQYF.